The 6 T cell receptor beta chains below come from one sample, sequenced in a study of blood T cell repertoires in COVID-19. Using immunoSEQ multiplex PCR, the repertoire was profiled, and TCRdb retains in-frame clones only, with some absent. Here the sample spans around 200,000 clones, roughly 90% being singletons. The specimen sequenced was peripheral blood. Receptors were obtained from a man between 40 and 49 years old with active or convalescent COVID-19.

The chain recombines TRBV6-1 with TRBJ1-5; D not resolved. Germline V gene sequence: CDR1 MNHNS, CDR2 SASEGT. The V and J ends lost 0 bases and 0 bases respectively, with 9 bases between them. This CDR3 contains 16 residues. The CDR3 DNA reads TGTGCCAGCAGTGAAGCGGGCTATTCTAGCAATCAGCCCCAGCATTTT. It codes for CASSEAGYSSNQPQHF.

The chain employs TRBV11-2 and TRBJ2-2, with 8 bases lining up with TRBD2. The V gene end was trimmed by 4 bases and the J gene end by 3 bases; junction bases not matched to a gene: 7. This CDR3 has 16 residues. The V gene's germline CDR1 is SGHAT and CDR2 FQNNGV. CDR3 in amino acids: CASSSRGGRDTGELFF. CDR3 nucleotides: TGTGCCAGCAGCTCCCGGGGGGGCCGGGACACCGGGGAGCTGTTTTTT.

The rearrangement links TRBV20-1 to TRBJ2-3; D not certain. This CDR3 is 14 amino acids long. V dropped 3 bases and J dropped 1 base, with 11 bases sitting between them. Germline CDR1 and CDR2: DFQATT and SNEGSKA (reference sequence). CDR3 loop: CSASIFSGTDTQYF. CDR3 DNA: TGCAGTGCTAGTATATTCTCGGGCACAGATACGCAGTATTTT.

The genes are TRBV5-5 and TRBJ2-5; 10 bases match TRBD2. The germline CDR1 and CDR2 sequences are SGHKS and YYEKEE (reference sequence). This CDR3 region has 16 residues. V dropped 0 bases and J dropped 1; count of bases not matched to a gene: 3. CDR3 in amino acids: CASSLEASGGQETQYF. In DNA form, the CDR3 reads TGTGCCAGCAGCTTGGAGGCTAGCGGGGGCCAAGAGACCCAGTACTTC.

The rearrangement joins TRBV13 to TRBJ2-2; perhaps TRBD1 as D (5 bases). Per germline, CDR1 PRHDT and CDR2 FYEKMQ (reference sequence). V was pared by 7 bases and J by 5 bases, with 11 bases between. CDR3 size: 13 residues. DNA of the CDR3: TGTGCCAGCAAGGGGTATGGAACCGGGGAGCTGTTTTTT. Protein: CASKGYGTGELFF.

V usage is TRBV7-3 and J usage is TRBJ1-2, with TRBD1 matching over 7 bases. Germline-derived CDR1 and CDR2 are SGHTA and FQGTGA. This CDR3 spans 13 amino acids. V was pared by 4 bases and J by 6 bases, with 5 bases of the junction left unmatched. Here the CDR3 DNA reads TGTGCCAGCAGCTCGGACAGGCTCCATGGCTACACCTTC. Its translation is CASSSDRLHGYTF.